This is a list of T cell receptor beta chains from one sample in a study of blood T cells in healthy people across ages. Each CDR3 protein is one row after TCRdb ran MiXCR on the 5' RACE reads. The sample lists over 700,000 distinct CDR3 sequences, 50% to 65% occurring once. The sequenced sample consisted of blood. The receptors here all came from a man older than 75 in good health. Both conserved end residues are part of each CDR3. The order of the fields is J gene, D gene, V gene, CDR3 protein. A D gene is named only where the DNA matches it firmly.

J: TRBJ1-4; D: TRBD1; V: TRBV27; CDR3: CASSDRDRGEKLFF
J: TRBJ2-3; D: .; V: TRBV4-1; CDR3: CASSQVDIVSRESDTQYF
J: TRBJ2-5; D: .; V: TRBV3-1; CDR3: CASSQSPLEEQYF
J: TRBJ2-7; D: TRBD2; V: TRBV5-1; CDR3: CASSGSSGSSYNEQYF
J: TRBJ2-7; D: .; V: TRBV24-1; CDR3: CATSDPRGSPYEQYF
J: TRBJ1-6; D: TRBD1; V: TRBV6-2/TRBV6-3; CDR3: CASSYAGQGDSSPLHF
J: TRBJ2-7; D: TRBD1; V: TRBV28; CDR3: CASIQSGTGGAYEQYF
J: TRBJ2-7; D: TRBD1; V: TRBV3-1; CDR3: CASSRGQGSSYEQYF
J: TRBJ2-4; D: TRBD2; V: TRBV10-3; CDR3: CAISEAGAIAKNTQYF
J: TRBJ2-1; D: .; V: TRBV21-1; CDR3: CASTPTPEAGRRYNEQFF
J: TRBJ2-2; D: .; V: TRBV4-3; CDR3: CASSQGQGRNTGELFF
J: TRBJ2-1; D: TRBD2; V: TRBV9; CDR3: CASTEWEGSYNEQFF
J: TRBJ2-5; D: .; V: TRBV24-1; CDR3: CATSDSPRGAQETQYF
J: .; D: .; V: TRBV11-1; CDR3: CASRGLAHPEQYF
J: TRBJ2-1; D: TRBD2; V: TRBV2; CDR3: CASSALAGGSNEQFF
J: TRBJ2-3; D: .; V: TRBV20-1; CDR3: CSARPPRVTSTDTQYF
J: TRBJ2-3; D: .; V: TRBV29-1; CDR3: CSVTDRGIRTDTQYF
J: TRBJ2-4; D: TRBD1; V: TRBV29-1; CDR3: CSVATGGAAKNVQYF
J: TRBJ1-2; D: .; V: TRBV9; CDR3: CASSVEHGSYGYTF
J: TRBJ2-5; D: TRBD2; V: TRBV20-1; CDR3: CSARGLAGGWEQYF
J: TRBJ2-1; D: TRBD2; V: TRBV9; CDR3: CASSRAGGVGRGDNEQFF
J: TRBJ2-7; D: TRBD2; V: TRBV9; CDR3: CASSVGTSRTYEQYF
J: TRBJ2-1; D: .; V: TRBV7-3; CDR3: CASGTPGGSYNEQFF
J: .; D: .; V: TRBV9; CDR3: CASSVGTASYEQYF
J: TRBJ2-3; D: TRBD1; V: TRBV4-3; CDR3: CASSQDVLLDRGGADTQYF
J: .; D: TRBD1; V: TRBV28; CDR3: CASSLWGTGGTYEQYF
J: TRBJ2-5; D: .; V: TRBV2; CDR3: CASSETNSAGTETQYF
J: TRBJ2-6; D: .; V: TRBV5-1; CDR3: CASSRDLSSSGANVLTF
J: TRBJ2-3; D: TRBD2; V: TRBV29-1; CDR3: CSVQGLAGGRRTQYF
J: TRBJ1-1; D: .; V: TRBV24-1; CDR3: CATSDLGSTFF
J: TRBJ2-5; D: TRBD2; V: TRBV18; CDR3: CASSPLGGGPQETQYF
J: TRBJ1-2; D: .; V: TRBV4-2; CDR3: CASSQVPGLGGYTF
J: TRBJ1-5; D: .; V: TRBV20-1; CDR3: CSARGGQGAGQPQHF
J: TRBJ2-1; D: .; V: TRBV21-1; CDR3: CASSKARITFYNEQFF
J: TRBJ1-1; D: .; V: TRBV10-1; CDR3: CASSEPNNQAFF
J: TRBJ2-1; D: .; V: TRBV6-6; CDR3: CASSYPLASSPYNEQFF
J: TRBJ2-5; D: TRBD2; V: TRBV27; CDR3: CASSLLADQFPREQYF
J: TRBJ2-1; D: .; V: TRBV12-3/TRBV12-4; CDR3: CASSLSGGNQPQHFGDGTHEQFF
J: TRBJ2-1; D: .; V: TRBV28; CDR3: CATRGGGSAYNEQFF
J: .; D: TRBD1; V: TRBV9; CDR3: CASSPRDRERETQYF
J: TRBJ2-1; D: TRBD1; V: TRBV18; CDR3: CASEDRVNNEQFF
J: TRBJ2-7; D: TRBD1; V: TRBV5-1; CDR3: CASKWTGETYEQYF
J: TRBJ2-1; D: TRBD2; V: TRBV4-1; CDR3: CASSQDELAGGYNEQFF
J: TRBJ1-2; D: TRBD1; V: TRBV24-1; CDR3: CATSGGTGTGGSGDGYTF
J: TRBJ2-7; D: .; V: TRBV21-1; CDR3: CASIPGESGRSSYEQYF